A selection of T cell receptor beta chains follows, all from one sample in a study of T cells after yellow fever vaccination. TCRdb independently ran MiXCR on the 5' RACE reads; one entry per CDR3 protein. Of about 350,000 distinct CDR3 sequences listed, 4.1% are singletons. Sequenced here: PBMCs, sampled 5 days after the yellow fever booster vaccination. The receptors shown here come from a man aged 18 to 35 who received the YFV17D yellow fever vaccine. Each CDR3 is given with its conserved first and last residue. The D gene is left open where the match is weak. The listing skips clone size in some rows; elsewhere it reads once, few, many or a size class.

clone_size | d_call | cdr3_length | j_call | v_call | cdr3_nt | cdr3_aa
few | . | 13 | TRBJ1-1 | TRBV7-2 | TGTGCCAGCAGCCCCAGAGCCGGCACTGAAGCTTTCTTT | CASSPRAGTEAFF
many | . | 13 | TRBJ2-1 | TRBV9 | TGTGCCAGCAGCGTCATTGAAGGTAGAGAGCAGTTCTTC | CASSVIEGREQFF
few | . | 12 | TRBJ1-2 | TRBV7-2 | TGTGCCAGCAGCTTTCGGAGCTATGGCTACACCTTC | CASSFRSYGYTF
. | . | 14 | TRBJ2-3 | TRBV20-1 | TGCAGTGCTAGTCTATCCTTACTCGGAGATACGCAGTATTTT | CSASLSLLGDTQYF
many | . | 12 | TRBJ2-2 | TRBV15 | TGTGCCACCAGCAGAGAGGGGACGGAGCTGTTTTTT | CATSREGTELFF
few | . | 14 | TRBJ1-5 | TRBV5-1 | TGCGCCAGCAGCGCTGATCCTAGCAATCAGCCCCAGCATTTT | CASSADPSNQPQHF
many | . | 13 | TRBJ2-2 | TRBV5-1 | TGCGCCAGCAGCTTACGTGTATCCGGGGAGCTGTTTTTT | CASSLRVSGELFF
many | TRBD1 | 15 | TRBJ1-4 | TRBV7-9 | TGTGCCAGCAGCTTAGCGCCGGGACAGCGAACCCAACTGTTTTTT | CASSLAPGQRTQLFF
. | . | 16 | TRBJ1-2 | TRBV12-3/TRBV12-4 | TGTGCCAGCAGCTCAAACCCTGGGGGGCTTCTCTATGGCTACACCTTC | CASSSNPGGLLYGYTF
. | TRBD1 | 16 | TRBJ2-3 | TRBV6-2/TRBV6-3 | TGTGCCAGCAGTTCACGGACAGGCAAAGGCACAGATACGCAGTATTTT | CASSSRTGKGTDTQYF
many | TRBD1 | 13 | TRBJ2-3 | TRBV27 | TGTGCAAGCACCCGGACAGGGTCAAATACGCAGTATTTT | CASTRTGSNTQYF
. | . | 13 | TRBJ1-5 | TRBV12-3/TRBV12-4 | TGTGCCAGCAGTTTTTCAAGAGATCAGCCCCAGCATTTT | CASSFSRDQPQHF
many | . | 14 | TRBJ2-1 | TRBV5-1 | TGCGCCAGCAGCAGCGAGGGGTCCTACAATGAGCAGTTCTTC | CASSSEGSYNEQFF
few | . | 16 | TRBJ1-2 | TRBV6-1 | TGTGCCAGCAGCGGACGACAAGGGGACGGCGGCTATGGCTACACCTTC | CASSGRQGDGGYGYTF
. | . | 12 | TRBJ2-1 | TRBV29-1 | TGCAGCATCCTCTTGGGTGTCTATGAGCAGTTCTTC | CSILLGVYEQFF
hyperexpanded | TRBD1 | 14 | TRBJ2-1 | TRBV5-6 | TGTGCCAGCAGCCCGCCGGGACAGCACAATGAGCAGTTCTTC | CASSPPGQHNEQFF
. | . | 14 | TRBJ1-2 | TRBV7-2 | TGTGCCAGCAGCTTAGACGGGGGGACCTATGGCTACACCTTC | CASSLDGGTYGYTF
few | TRBD1 | 17 | TRBJ1-2 | TRBV5-1 | TGCGCCAGCAGCTTGCTTGACCGGGACAGGGGGTTTAATGGCTACACCTTC | CASSLLDRDRGFNGYTF
many | . | 13 | TRBJ1-1 | TRBV29-1 | TGCAGCGTTGTTGCTCGAGGGTCCTCTGAAGCTTTCTTT | CSVVARGSSEAFF